Each of the 31 T cell receptor beta chains below was sequenced from the same sample in a study of blood T cell repertoires in COVID-19. Libraries were prepared by immunoSEQ multiplex PCR; TCRdb keeps only in-frame clonotypes and omits some of them. Of around 250,000 clones in the sample, around 90% are singletons; the top ten hold approximately 4%. The sequenced material came from PBMCs or T cells enriched from blood (not recorded which). The source of these receptors is a woman in her 30s with acute COVID-19.

The chain is built from TRBV5-4 and TRBJ2-7, with a weak D call TRBD2 (5 bases). The CDR3 loop spans 12 amino acids. The germline CDR1 and CDR2 sequences are SGHNT and YYREEE (reference sequence). V lost 0 bases and J 7 bases, leaving 8 bases between the germline ends. The CDR3 loop reads CASSLAGGEQYF. In nucleotides, the CDR3 is TGTGCCAGCAGCTTGGCCGGCGGGGAGCAGTACTTC.

The chain couples TRBV7-2 to TRBJ2-7, with TRBD2 identical over 8 bases. In germline, CDR1 is SGHTA, CDR2 FQGNSA. V lost 1 base and J lost 3; bases outside the gene matches: 5. This CDR3 has 15 amino acids. The CDR3 DNA follows: TGTGCCAGCAGCTTAGGGACTAGCCGGCACTACGAGCAGTACTTC. This codes for CASSLGTSRHYEQYF.

Here the CDR3 reads CATSEPGQDSTDTQYF. CDR3 coding DNA: TGTGCCACCAGTGAGCCCGGACAGGATAGCACAGATACGCAGTATTTT. The chain couples TRBV24-1 to TRBJ2-3; TRBD1 matches 7 bases. This CDR3 is 16 amino acids long. The V segment lost 4 bases and the J segment 0 bases; nucleotides outside the gene matches: 6. CDR1 KGHDR and CDR2 SFDVKD come from the germline V gene.

The rearrangement joins TRBV6-6 to TRBJ1-6, with 7 bases aligning to TRBD1. The CDR3 spans 13 residues. J was trimmed by 6 bases and V by 7 bases; bases with no gene match: 3. From germline, CDR1 is MNHNY and CDR2 SVGAGI (reference sequence). CDR3 sequence reads: CASTGTVNSPLHF. The CDR3 nucleotides read TGTGCCAGCACCGGGACAGTTAATTCACCCCTCCACTTT.

V gene TRBV6-5 combines with J gene TRBJ2-5, with TRBD2 identical over 8 bases. The V gene end was trimmed by 4 bases and the J gene end by 5 bases; junction bases not matched to a gene: 12. Germline values: CDR1 MNHEY, CDR2 SVGAGI. The CDR3 length is 16 residues. The CDR3 bases are TGTGCCAGCAGTTTAGCGGGGTGGGATCCCCTCGAGACCCAGTACTTC. Translated, it gives CASSLAGWDPLETQYF.

This clone is a singleton in its sample. V usage is TRBV5-1 and J usage is TRBJ2-7, with TRBD1 matching 8 bases. The length of the CDR3 is 16 residues. Germline lookup yields CDR1 SGHRS and CDR2 YFSETQ. V lost 2 bases, J lost 0 bases, and 7 bases stayed unmatched. In DNA form, the CDR3 reads TGCGCCAGCAGCTTTCGGACAGGGCAAAGCTCCTACGAGCAGTACTTC. Translation: CASSFRTGQSSYEQYF. Full variable domain (rest looked up from reference TRBV5-1 and TRBJ2-7): KAGVTQTPRYLIKTRGQQVTLSCSPISGHRSVSWYQQTPGQGLQFLFEYFSETQRNKGNFPGRFSGRQFSNSRSEMNVSTLELGDSALYLCASSFRTGQSSYEQYFGPGTRLTVT.

The J gene is TRBJ2-6, the V gene TRBV9; unclear D gene. V lost 5 bases and J 2 bases, leaving 11 bases between the germline ends. The CDR3 loop spans 15 amino acids. The germline CDR1 and CDR2 sequences are SGDLS and YYNGEE. In DNA, the CDR3 is TGTGCCAGCAGTACAGACCAAGCTGGGGCCAACGTCCTGACTTTC. Amino acids: CASSTDQAGANVLTF.

The DNA of the CDR3 is TGTGCCAGCAGCCAAGGGGGGGATCAGCCCCAGCATTTT. Protein: CASSQGGDQPQHF. This chain uses TRBV14 with TRBJ1-5, with a possible D match to TRBD1 (5 bases). From germline, CDR1 is SGHDN and CDR2 FVKESK. This CDR3 comprises 13 residues. V lost 1 base, J lost 5 bases, and 6 bases lay in between.

The V call is TRBV11-2, the J call TRBJ2-2; 7 nucleotides line up with TRBD1. Germline lookup yields CDR1 SGHAT and CDR2 FQNNGV. This CDR3 has 15 residues. J was trimmed by 5 bases and V by 5 bases; bases with no gene match: 8. This CDR3 is CASSHPQTGTGELFF. The CDR3 DNA reads TGTGCCAGCAGCCACCCCCAGACAGGGACCGGGGAGCTGTTTTTT.

The rearrangement links TRBV4-2 to TRBJ2-1, with D perhaps TRBD2 (6 bases). V lost 3 bases and J lost 4, with 16 bases in between. Germline CDR1 is LGHNA and CDR2 is YNFKEQ. This CDR3 has 16 amino acids. The CDR3 reads CASSQGRTTRYNEQFF. Here the CDR3 DNA reads TGTGCCAGCAGCCAGGGGAGGACTACCCGATACAATGAGCAGTTCTTC.

This clone was seen only once. The chain has TRBV29-1 and TRBJ1-2, with 7 bases that match TRBD1. J gave up 4 bases and V 8 bases, and 7 bases lay outside the gene matches. From germline, CDR1 is SQVTM and CDR2 ANQGSEA. This CDR3 spans 12 amino acids. This chain's CDR3 is CSHDRAGYGYTF. CDR3 in DNA: TGCAGCCATGACAGGGCCGGCTATGGCTACACCTTC.

The chain employs TRBV2 and TRBJ2-7, with D possibly TRBD2 on 5 matching bases. V gave up 1 base and J gave up 4 bases, with 11 bases separating them. This CDR3 has 14 amino acids. Germline assignment: CDR1 SNHLY and CDR2 FYNNEI. The CDR3 sequence: CASSEGLAVYEQYF. The CDR3 region has the DNA TGTGCCAGCAGTGAAGGGCTAGCAGTTTACGAGCAGTACTTC.

In nucleotides, the CDR3 is TGCGCCAGCAGCCAAGATAGGGGGACCGATCTACTGAGCACAGATACGCAGTATTTT. Residues: CASSQDRGTDLLSTDTQYF. The chain links TRBV4-3 to TRBJ2-3, with D maybe TRBD1 (6 bases). From germline, CDR1 is LGHNA and CDR2 YSLEER. V lost 0 bases and J 0 bases, leaving 19 bases between the germline ends. The CDR3 loop spans 19 amino acids.

The chain is built from TRBV3-1 (or the pseudogene TRBV3-2) and TRBJ2-7, with 11 bases that match TRBD2. The CDR3 contains 15 residues. Germline assignment: CDR1 LGHDT and CDR2 YNNKEL (reference sequence). V lost 5 bases, J lost 0 bases, and 3 bases stayed unmatched. The CDR3 DNA is TGTGCCAGCAGCATCACTAGCGGGAGCTCCTACGAGCAGTACTTC. Its protein product is CASSITSGSSYEQYF.

Written as DNA, the CDR3 is TGTGCCAGCAGTTTGTCCTCAGGGGAAAAACTGTTTTTT. This translates into CASSLSSGEKLFF. The J gene is TRBJ1-4, the V gene TRBV27; D might be TRBD1 (5 bases). CDR1 and CDR2 (germline): MNHEY, SMNVEV (reference sequence). The V end was cut by 3 bases, the J end by 8 bases, with 10 bases between. There are 13 residues in the CDR3.

This rearrangement joins TRBV21-1 to TRBJ1-4; TRBD1 is the table's D call and was not checked against the DNA. TRBV21-1 is recorded as a pseudogene. CDR3 size: 16 residues. As DNA, the CDR3 is TGTGCCAGCAGCAGACAGGGTAGGGCGACTAATGAAAAACTGTTTTTT. This sequence encodes CASSRQGRATNEKLFF.

V is TRBV12-5 and J is TRBJ2-1, with 7 positions matching TRBD2. The CDR3 sequence is 14 residues long. Trimming took 5 bases from V and 7 from J; bases not matched to a gene: 8. Germline-derived CDR1 and CDR2 are LGHNT and FRNRAP. As DNA, the CDR3 is TGTGCTAGTGGTCGATGGACTAGTACAAATGAGCAGTTCTTC. Its translation: CASGRWTSTNEQFF.

This clone was seen just once. The chain couples TRBV4-2 to TRBJ2-3; D call uncertain. Trimming took 0 bases from V and 3 from J, leaving 16 bases between them. This CDR3 is built from 17 residues. Germline CDR1 is LGHNA and CDR2 is YNFKEQ. CDR3 nucleotides: TGTGCCAGCAGCCAAGATCGTCAACAGCTTCGAACAGATACGCAGTATTTT. It codes for CASSQDRQQLRTDTQYF.

The chain couples TRBV14 to TRBJ2-3; 7 bases align to TRBD1. The CDR3 has 15 amino acids. Germline values: CDR1 SGHDN, CDR2 FVKESK. V shed 4 bases and J 2 bases; nucleotides not matched to a gene: 6. CDR3 sequence: CASSPRQGFTDTQYF. As DNA, the CDR3 is TGTGCCAGCAGCCCCCGACAGGGATTCACAGATACGCAGTATTTT.

This clone came up a few times. The chain recombines TRBV9 with TRBJ2-1; TRBD1 might be the D (7 bases). Trimming removed 3 bases from V and 7 bases from J, with 14 bases in between. This CDR3 spans 14 amino acids. CDR1 and CDR2 from the germline V gene are SGDLS and YYNGEE. Here the CDR3 reads CASSGGGQVNEQFF. As DNA, the CDR3 is TGTGCCAGCAGCGGGGGAGGACAGGTGAATGAGCAGTTCTTC.

The chain links TRBV27 to TRBJ2-2; 7 nucleotides agree with TRBD2. This CDR3 is built from 16 residues. The V segment lost 9 bases and the J segment 5 bases; nucleotides outside the gene matches: 15. Germline assignment: CDR1 MNHEY and CDR2 SMNVEV (reference sequence). DNA of the CDR3: TGTGCCAGTACGAGCGTACGGGAGGAGGTGACCGGGGAGCTGTTTTTT. Protein product: CASTSVREEVTGELFF.

This sequence joins TRBV7-6 and TRBJ2-7; no firm D call. V lost 5 bases, J lost 0 bases, and 20 bases lay in between. This CDR3 spans 17 amino acids. Germline-derived CDR1 and CDR2 are SGHVS and FNYEAQ. CDR3 coding DNA: TGTGCCAGCAGCCTAACCTATCTCCGACAAGCCTCCTACGAGCAGTACTTC. Encoded protein: CASSLTYLRQASYEQYF.

The rearrangement uses TRBV10-1 and TRBJ1-5; 7 nucleotides align to TRBD1. Germline values: CDR1 WNHNN, CDR2 SYGVQD (reference sequence). The CDR3 has 15 residues. V lost 6 bases and J lost 6; bases outside the gene matches: 11. CDR3 DNA: TGCGCCAGCAGAAGACAGGGTTGTTTGGGTCAGCCCCAGCATTTT. Protein product: CASRRQGCLGQPQHF.

Only one count was recorded for this clone. The rearrangement links TRBV10-1 to TRBJ1-1; 12 nucleotides agree with TRBD1. Germline V gene lookup returns CDR1 WNHNN and CDR2 SYGVQD (reference sequence). V trimming: 4 bases; J trimming: 4 bases; junction bases outside the gene matches: 4. The CDR3 has 15 residues. The CDR3 DNA reads as TGCGCCAGCAGTGGGGGACAGGGGGCGCTCACTGAAGCTTTCTTT. Its translation: CASSGGQGALTEAFF.

J is TRBJ2-2 and V is TRBV3-1 (or the pseudogene TRBV3-2); a weak D match, TRBD1 (6 bases). The germline V and J ends were trimmed by 4 bases and 5 bases, with 8 bases remaining between them. Germline CDR1 and CDR2: LGHDT and YNNKEL (reference sequence). The CDR3 totals 13 residues. CDR3 coding DNA: TGTGCCAGCAGCCTCAGGGGAACCGGGGAGCTGTTTTTT. It encodes CASSLRGTGELFF.

This chain uses TRBV5-1 with TRBJ2-7, with a weak D call TRBD2 (6 bases). Germline values: CDR1 SGHRS, CDR2 YFSETQ. With 4 bases removed from V and 6 bases from J, the gap between germline ends came to 20 bases. The CDR3 runs to 15 residues. In DNA, the CDR3 is TGCGCCAGCAGCCTGAACTTAGCGGCAGCGGGCGAGCAGTACTTC. This encodes CASSLNLAAAGEQYF. Filled out from reference TRBV5-1 and TRBJ2-7, the complete variable domain reads KAGVTQTPRYLIKTRGQQVTLSCSPISGHRSVSWYQQTPGQGLQFLFEYFSETQRNKGNFPGRFSGRQFSNSRSEMNVSTLELGDSALYLCASSLNLAAAGEQYFGPGTRLTVT.

This rearrangement joins TRBV28 to TRBJ1-1; TRBD1 agrees at 9 bases. The CDR3 extends over 14 amino acids. Germline V CDR1 and CDR2: MDHEN, SYDVKM. V shed 6 bases, J shed 1 base, and the junction held 3 bases outside the gene matches. The CDR3 sequence is CASRDRGWNTEAFF. The CDR3 region has the DNA TGTGCCAGCAGGGACAGGGGATGGAACACTGAAGCTTTCTTT.

V and J are TRBV11-3 and TRBJ2-2; TRBD2 is a possible D gene (6 bases). V was cut by 5 bases and J by 4 bases, with 11 bases left in between. Germline V lookup: CDR1 SGHNT, CDR2 YENEEA. The CDR3 has 14 residues. The CDR3 DNA sequence: TGTGCCAGCAGCCCGGGGGACGGCACCGGGGAGCTGTTTTTT. It is translated as CASSPGDGTGELFF.

The J gene is TRBJ2-1, the V gene TRBV9, with 14 bases identical to TRBD2. This CDR3 has 17 amino acids. J lost 8 bases, V lost 4 bases, and 11 bases had no gene match. Germline loops: CDR1 SGDLS, CDR2 YYNGEE. The CDR3 coding sequence is TGTGCCAGCAGCCCTCTCGGGACTAGCGGGAGTCCCTATGAGCAGTTCTTC. This translates into CASSPLGTSGSPYEQFF.

This chain links TRBV5-1 with TRBJ2-7; 7 bases are shared with TRBD2. The length of the CDR3 is 15 residues. Germline CDR1 SGHRS, CDR2 YFSETQ. The ends lost 5 bases at V and 6 bases at J; junction bases unmatched: 14. DNA for the CDR3: TGCGCCAGCAGTGGTTCAGCGGGACGCCCTCCCGAGCAGTACTTC. This sequence encodes CASSGSAGRPPEQYF. Looking up the rest from reference TRBV5-1 and TRBJ2-7 gives the full variable domain: KAGVTQTPRYLIKTRGQQVTLSCSPISGHRSVSWYQQTPGQGLQFLFEYFSETQRNKGNFPGRFSGRQFSNSRSEMNVSTLELGDSALYLCASSGSAGRPPEQYFGPGTRLTVT.

This sequence joins TRBV18 and TRBJ2-7; D perhaps matches TRBD2 (6 bases). Germline CDR1 and CDR2: KGHSH and LQKENI. This CDR3 is 15 amino acids long. V gave up 3 bases and J gave up 7 bases, with 19 bases separating them. CDR3 sequence (DNA): TGTGCCAGCTCACCTAGCCCCGGGACTCCGCGGGAGCAGTACTTC. It codes for CASSPSPGTPREQYF.